The next 17 T cell receptor beta chains were all read from a single sample in a study of blood T cells in healthy people across ages. PCR was performed a second time for about 7 to 12 cycles using a sample-barcoded 5' primer and a J-beta primer mix. From the 5' RACE reads, TCRdb called clonotypes with MiXCR, one entry per CDR3 protein. Among around 1,500,000 distinct CDR3 sequences, 35% to 45% were seen once, and the ten largest hold 6.5% to 10%. The sample consisted of blood. These receptor sequences come from a woman in her late teens or twenties in good health.

This clonotype was recorded a few times. The J gene is TRBJ1-2, the V gene TRBV3-1; maybe TRBD1 (5 bases). V lost 3 bases to trimming and J lost 6 bases, with 14 bases between them. This CDR3 comprises 14 residues. In germline, CDR1 is LGHDT, CDR2 YNNKEL (reference sequence). CDR3 loop: CASSHYGGADGYTF. For the CDR3, the DNA is TGTGCCAGCAGCCATTATGGGGGAGCGGATGGCTACACCTTC.

The chain carries TRBV20-1 and TRBJ2-5, with D unresolved. Germline lookup yields CDR1 DFQATT and CDR2 SNEGSKA (reference sequence). The CDR3 length is 12 residues. Trimming pared 3 bases from V and 1 base from J, leaving 6 bases between. The CDR3 DNA follows: TGCAGTGCTAGTGCAGTCCAAGAGACCCAGTACTTC. Translation gives CSASAVQETQYF.

The V gene is TRBV10-3, the J gene TRBJ2-7; 13 nucleotides line up with TRBD2. CDR1 is ENHRY, CDR2 SYGVKD, per germline. This CDR3 region has 16 residues. The trim removed 3 bases at V and 0 bases at J, leaving 2 bases unmatched. CDR3 residues: CAISEGLAGDSYEQYF. For the CDR3, the DNA is TGTGCCATCAGTGAAGGACTAGCGGGAGACTCCTACGAGCAGTACTTC.

This clonotype was detected only a few times. V and J are TRBV27 and TRBJ2-5; D may match TRBD1 or TRBD2 (6 bases each). This CDR3 has 13 amino acids. From germline, CDR1 is MNHEY and CDR2 SMNVEV (reference sequence). Deletions cut 10 bases from V and 4 bases from J, with 16 bases between. The CDR3 spells CATQRGARETQYF. DNA for the CDR3: TGTGCCACCCAGAGGGGGGCGCGAGAGACCCAGTACTTC.

In regard to this clonotype: Its ends do not fully match the called genes, so a read error is possible. CDR3 sequence (DNA): TGTACCAGCAGCCAAGATCGGCTAGCATCGTACTACAATGAGCAGTTCTTC. Protein: CTSSQDRLASYYNEQFF. The chain couples TRBV3-1 to TRBJ2-1, with D possibly TRBD2 on 5 matching bases. This CDR3 is 17 amino acids long. Germline CDR1 LGHDT, CDR2 YNNKEL (reference sequence).

The CDR3 coding sequence is TGCGCCAGCAGCTTGGCGGAGCGGGGGGACTTTGAGCAGTTCTTC. It translates to CASSLAERGDFEQFF. This chain uses TRBV5-1 with TRBJ2-1, with 9 bases fitting TRBD2. Germline values: CDR1 SGHRS, CDR2 YFSETQ. V dropped 0 bases and J dropped 9; count of bases not matched to a gene: 7. The CDR3 is made up of 15 amino acids.

V and J are TRBV28 and TRBJ1-2, with TRBD1 as a possible D gene (6 bases). CDR3 length: 14 amino acids. CDR1 is MDHEN and CDR2 is SYDVKM in the germline V gene. Trimming stripped 5 bases from V and 11 bases from J, with 21 bases between. Here the CDR3 reads CASSPGAERWRYTF. In nucleotides, the CDR3 is TGTGCCAGCAGTCCGGGGGCTGAGCGGTGGAGGTACACCTTC.

The gene calls are TRBV5-1 and TRBJ1-2; D possibly corresponds to TRBD1 (5 bases). The CDR3 extends over 13 amino acids. CDR1 is SGHRS, CDR2 YFSETQ, per germline. Trimming shortened V by 1 base and J by 8 bases, and 12 bases separated the two germline ends. CDR3 sequence: CASSLKAGQGYTF. The DNA for the CDR3 is TGCGCCAGCAGCTTGAAGGCAGGGCAAGGCTACACCTTC.

This clonotype has only a few counts. The rearrangement links TRBV4-1 to TRBJ2-7; 8 bases agree with TRBD2. The germline V gene encodes CDR1 MGHRA and CDR2 YSYEKL. The CDR3 length is 14 residues. V lost 3 bases to trimming and J lost 6 bases; unmatched junction nucleotides: 7. The CDR3 loop reads CASSQGSGIREQYF. CDR3 in DNA: TGCGCCAGCAGCCAGGGTAGCGGGATTCGCGAGCAGTACTTC.

The chain recombines TRBV27 with TRBJ2-3; tentatively, D is TRBD2 (6 bases). CDR1 is MNHEY, CDR2 SMNVEV, per germline (reference sequence). Trimming pared 6 bases from V and 2 bases from J, leaving 18 bases between. This CDR3 is 16 amino acids long. Here the CDR3 DNA reads TGTGCCAGCAGCCGCCTCACGGGAGCGGTCACAGATACGCAGTATTTT. It is translated as CASSRLTGAVTDTQYF.

This clonotype was detected a few times. The gene calls are TRBV5-1 and TRBJ2-3; TRBD2 agrees at 8 bases. The CDR3 is 14 amino acids. V trimming: 4 bases; J trimming: 4 bases; junction bases outside the gene matches: 5. The germline V gene encodes CDR1 SGHRS and CDR2 YFSETQ. In DNA, the CDR3 is TGCGCCAGCAGCCCGGGAGGGGCGGCAGATACGCAGTATTTT. Translating it yields CASSPGGAADTQYF.

V gene TRBV4-1 combines with J gene TRBJ2-7; perhaps TRBD1 as D (6 bases). Germline loops: CDR1 MGHRA, CDR2 YSYEKL. The CDR3 is 15 amino acids. V shed 5 bases and J shed 3 bases, with 17 bases lying between them. Here the CDR3 DNA reads TGCGCCAGCAGCAAAAAAGCGGAACAGGGCTACGAGCAGTACTTC. This sequence encodes CASSKKAEQGYEQYF.

The gene calls are TRBV6-1 and TRBJ2-2; 12 nucleotides agree with TRBD2. Germline CDR1 reads MNHNS; CDR2 reads SASEGT. The CDR3 length is 17 residues. Germline trimming cut 8 bases from V and 0 bases from J; bases unmatched to any gene: 7. As DNA, the CDR3 is TGTGCCAGCCCGACTAGCGGGGGCCCATCGAACACCGGGGAGCTGTTTTTT. Translating it yields CASPTSGGPSNTGELFF.

This clonotype was counted between two and nine times. V and J are TRBV12-3 or TRBV12-4 and TRBJ1-1; no definite D call. Trimming took 5 bases from V and 6 from J, leaving 10 bases between them. The CDR3 contains 12 residues. DNA for the CDR3: TGTGCCAGCAGTGACGCGGGCGCTGAAGCTTTCTTT. Translating gives CASSDAGAEAFF.

This clonotype was observed a few times. The chain employs TRBV5-1 and TRBJ1-6, with 10 bases matching TRBD1. V shed 0 bases, J shed 11 bases, and the junction held 5 bases outside the gene matches. The CDR3 sequence is 15 residues long. The germline CDR1 and CDR2 sequences are SGHRS and YFSETQ. The CDR3 sequence: CASSLEGTGDAPLHF. CDR3 nucleotides: TGCGCCAGCAGCTTGGAGGGGACAGGGGACGCACCCCTCCACTTT.

The chain couples TRBV6-1 to TRBJ2-7; 10 nucleotides agree with TRBD2. Per germline, CDR1 MNHNS and CDR2 SASEGT. The CDR3 is 18 residues long. V lost 5 bases to trimming and J lost 4 bases; unmatched junction nucleotides: 17. The DNA for the CDR3 is TGTGCCAGCAGTCCTGGAGTTTGGGGCCAGCGGGGGGGTTACGAGCAGTACTTC. It specifies CASSPGVWGQRGGYEQYF.

For the CDR3, the DNA is TGTGCCAGCAGTTTGGTCGGAGCGGGGATTGAGCAGTTCTTC. Amino acids: CASSLVGAGIEQFF. The chain is built from TRBV28 and TRBJ2-1; 7 positions match TRBD2. Losses at the gene ends were 3 bases for V and 9 bases for J; bases not matched to a gene: 8. The CDR3 contains 14 residues. The germline CDR1 and CDR2 sequences are MDHEN and SYDVKM.